The clone carrying this T cell receptor beta chain was recorded a few times. Germline CDR1 reads SEHNR; CDR2 reads FQNEAQ (reference sequence). CDR3 size: 14 residues. V was pared by 5 bases and J by 7 bases, with 14 bases between. The entry originates in a study of T-cell reconstitution after alpha-beta-depleted transplantation in children. TCRbeta library preparation incorporated unique molecular identifiers. TCRdb independently ran MiXCR on the PCR reads; one entry per CDR3 protein. The data contain nearly 550,000 distinct CDR3 sequences, around 20% of them seen just once; the ten biggest clones take up roughly 3.3%.

The rearrangement links TRBV7-9 to TRBJ2-2; tentatively, D is TRBD2 (6 bases). The sequence was obtained from a human donor who donated a stem cell graft to a child with acute lymphoblastic leukemia. This specimen consisted of PBMCs from the stem cell graft donor, obtained from the stem cell graft. CDR3 coding DNA: TGTGCCAGCAGCACCTCGACTAGTTACGGGGAGCTGTTTTTT. Protein sequence: CASSTSTSYGELFF.